Following are 30 T cell receptor beta chains from one sample sequenced in a study of beta chain features in type 1 diabetes. All of the isolated RNA was reverse transcribed, so expressed TCRB transcripts were sequenced. The data were produced by immunoSEQ multiplex PCR, yet TCRdb's version contains in-frame clones alone and is incomplete. This sample has some 900,000 clones, with roughly 15% found just once. The material sequenced was naive CD4+ T cells from blood. All receptors come from a woman aged 18-29 years in good health.

This sequence joins TRBV18 and TRBJ2-1, with D uncertain. Trimming cost V 2 bases and J 0 bases, with 8 bases left between them. The CDR3 sequence is 15 residues long. Germline CDR1 KGHSH, CDR2 LQKENI. The CDR3 DNA follows: TGTGCCAGCTCACCAAGTCTAAGCTCCTACAATGAGCAGTTCTTC. Protein product: CASSPSLSSYNEQFF.

The chain couples TRBV6-6 to TRBJ2-4, with TRBD2 identical over 7 bases. V shed 7 bases, J shed 7 bases, and the junction held 13 bases outside the gene matches. Germline values: CDR1 MNHNY, CDR2 SVGAGI (reference sequence). There are 15 residues in the CDR3. The CDR3 loop reads CASTISTSLNNIQYF. The CDR3 DNA reads TGTGCCAGCACCATTTCGACTAGCCTTAACAACATTCAGTACTTC.

The chain joins TRBV5-4 to TRBJ2-7, with TRBD2 identical over 7 bases. CDR1 and CDR2 from the germline V gene are SGHNT and YYREEE (reference sequence). CDR3 length equals 15 residues. V gave up 2 bases and J gave up 6 bases; unmatched junction bases: 11. Here the CDR3 reads CASSLGGSTWSEQYF. CDR3 DNA: TGTGCCAGCAGCTTAGGCGGGAGTACGTGGAGCGAGCAGTACTTC.

Worth noting for this clone: Distinct nucleotide sequences in the sample also encode this CDR3. The J gene is TRBJ2-1, the V gene TRBV5-1; D is perhaps TRBD2 (5 bases). Trimming left V 0 bases short and J 7 bases short, with 5 bases between. Germline CDR1 SGHRS, CDR2 YFSETQ. This CDR3 has 12 residues. The CDR3 spells CASSLGGNEQFF. The CDR3 DNA sequence: TGCGCCAGCAGCTTGGGCGGGAATGAGCAGTTCTTC.

The chain is built from TRBV18 and TRBJ2-5, with a tentative D call TRBD2 (7 bases). V was clipped by 6 bases and J by 4 bases, with 15 bases between them. Germline CDR1 KGHSH, CDR2 LQKENI. The CDR3 spans 14 residues. The CDR3 nucleotides are TGTGCCAGCTCCCCGCCGGGGGGCCGAGAGACCCAGTACTTC. Translating it yields CASSPPGGRETQYF.

The V gene is TRBV9, the J gene TRBJ2-7; the match to TRBD1 covers 7 bases. J was trimmed by 2 bases and V by 2 bases; bases with no gene match: 4. Germline loops: CDR1 SGDLS, CDR2 YYNGEE. The CDR3 loop spans 14 amino acids. The CDR3 bases are TGTGCCAGCAGCGTCGGACAGGCCCCCTACGAGCAGTACTTC. Its protein is CASSVGQAPYEQYF.

The chain has TRBV4-2 and TRBJ2-5, with 7 bases lining up with TRBD1. Per germline, CDR1 LGHNA and CDR2 YNFKEQ. V was pared by 0 bases and J by 5 bases, with 9 bases of the junction left unmatched. CDR3 length: 16 amino acids. The CDR3 nucleotides are TGTGCCAGCAGCCAAGATATTGCGAGGGGGCGGGAGACCCAGTACTTC. Residues: CASSQDIARGRETQYF.

The chain has TRBV28 and TRBJ2-7; a possible D gene is TRBD2 (6 bases). Germline V gene data show CDR1 as MDHEN and CDR2 as SYDVKM. V gave up 6 bases and J gave up 2 bases, with 11 bases separating them. CDR3 length equals 13 residues. DNA of the CDR3: TGTGCCAGCAGCGGCGGGGCCCCCTACGAGCAGTACTTC. The encoded protein is CASSGGAPYEQYF.

This clone has more than one count but fewer than ten. The rearrangement links TRBV28 to TRBJ1-4; D is undetermined. V gave up 2 bases and J gave up 7 bases, with 5 bases separating them. The CDR3 contains 12 residues. The germline gives CDR1 MDHEN, CDR2 SYDVKM. CDR3 amino acids: CASSLTGEKLFF. The CDR3 DNA is TGTGCCAGCAGTTTAACGGGTGAAAAACTGTTTTTT. The full variable domain, its missing parts supplied by reference TRBV28 and TRBJ1-4, is DVKVTQSSRYLVKRTGEKVFLECVQDMDHENMFWYRQDPGLGLRLIYFSYDVKMKEKGDIPEGYSVSREKKERFSLILESASTNQTSMYLCASSLTGEKLFFGSGTQLSVL.

The chain carries TRBV28 and TRBJ1-1, with 10 bases that match TRBD1. CDR3 length: 14 amino acids. With V trimmed by 6 bases and J by 5 bases, 6 bases remained unmatched. CDR1 is MDHEN, CDR2 SYDVKM, per germline. CDR3: CASRSRQGATEAFF. The DNA of the CDR3 is TGTGCCAGCAGAAGCAGACAGGGGGCGACTGAAGCTTTCTTT.

This clone was counted between two and nine times. This chain uses TRBV4-3 with TRBJ2-7; possible D gene TRBD1, 6 bases. The CDR3 has 16 amino acids. V was shortened by 4 bases and J by 4 bases, with 20 bases between the two germline ends. The germline V gene encodes CDR1 LGHNA and CDR2 YSLEER. CDR3 DNA sequence: TGCGCCAGCAGCCTGGCTCTGGGGGCGACCACATACGAGCAGTACTTC. Protein: CASSLALGATTYEQYF.

The J gene is TRBJ2-1, the V gene TRBV27; either TRBD1 or TRBD2 may supply D (6 bases each). The germline V gene has CDR1 MNHEY and CDR2 SMNVEV (reference sequence). The CDR3 covers 17 residues. Trimming cost V 4 bases and J 4 bases, with 20 bases left between them. The CDR3: CASSSTPGAPIYNEQFF. The CDR3 DNA is TGTGCCAGCAGTTCAACCCCGGGGGCCCCTATTTACAATGAGCAGTTCTTC.

This clone was seen only a few times. The V call is TRBV5-6, the J call TRBJ2-5; 13 bases fit TRBD2. CDR1 and CDR2 (germline): SGHDT, YYEEEE. There are 17 residues in the CDR3. V was pared by 4 bases and J by 9 bases, with 15 bases of the junction left unmatched. CDR3 sequence reads: CASSIRLAGGSRGAQYF. As DNA, the CDR3 is TGTGCCAGCAGCATACGACTAGCGGGAGGTTCGAGGGGAGCCCAGTACTTC.

The CDR3 reads CASRPGQGTLPYQPQHF. The DNA of the CDR3 is TGTGCCAGCAGACCGGGACAGGGCACCCTACCCTATCAGCCCCAGCATTTT. The chain links TRBV2 to TRBJ1-5, with 9 nucleotides matching TRBD1. Trimming at V came to 6 bases and at J to 5 bases, leaving 14 bases not matched to a gene. The CDR3 runs 17 residues. Germline loops: CDR1 SNHLY, CDR2 FYNNEI.

A few counts support this clone. The rearrangement joins TRBV28 to TRBJ2-2; 7 bases are a match to TRBD1. The V gene's germline CDR1 is MDHEN and CDR2 SYDVKM. CDR3 size: 15 residues. V was clipped by 5 bases and J by 5 bases; unmatched bases: 8. The chain's CDR3 is CASSAGTAWTGELFF. The DNA of the CDR3 is TGTGCCAGCAGTGCCGGGACAGCTTGGACCGGGGAGCTGTTTTTT. The complete variable domain, with remaining parts taken from reference TRBV28 and TRBJ2-2, reads DVKVTQSSRYLVKRTGEKVFLECVQDMDHENMFWYRQDPGLGLRLIYFSYDVKMKEKGDIPEGYSVSREKKERFSLILESASTNQTSMYLCASSAGTAWTGELFFGEGSRLTVL.

This clone showed up just once. CDR3 sequence reads: CASSVAGSSYGYTF. Written as DNA, the CDR3 is TGTGCCAGCAGCGTAGCGGGGTCCTCCTATGGCTACACCTTC. The chain has TRBV9 and TRBJ1-2; D uncertain. Germline CDR1 is SGDLS and CDR2 is YYNGEE. V lost 0 bases and J lost 4, with 10 bases in between. This CDR3 spans 14 amino acids. The whole variable domain, filled in from reference TRBV9 and TRBJ1-2, reads DSGVTQTPKHLITATGQRVTLRCSPRSGDLSVYWYQQSLDQGLQFLIQYYNGEERAKGNILERFSAQQFPDLHSELNLSSLELGDSALYFCASSVAGSSYGYTFGSGTRLTVV.

The sample holds a few counts of this clone. The chain uses TRBV11-2 and TRBJ2-3; D tentatively fits TRBD1 or TRBD2 (7 bases each). Looked up from germline, CDR1 is SGHAT and CDR2 is FQNNGV. This CDR3 is built from 18 residues. The germline V and J ends were trimmed by 5 bases and 4 bases, with 25 bases remaining between them. CDR3 bases: TGTGCCAGCAGCCTCAGGGGGAGGGCAATCTCCGTTGCAGATACGCAGTATTTT. Amino acids: CASSLRGRAISVADTQYF.

V gene TRBV23-1 combines with J gene TRBJ2-5; a weak D match, TRBD1 (6 bases). TRBV23-1 is given ORF status, its function remaining uncertain. The CDR3 has 14 residues. V lost 5 bases to trimming and J lost 5 bases, with 15 bases between them. The CDR3, as DNA: TGCGCCAGCAGTTCGGTCACAGGGTGGGAGACCCAGTACTTC. The encoded protein is CASSSVTGWETQYF.

The rearrangement uses TRBV9 and TRBJ2-7; TRBD2 is a possible D gene (6 bases). CDR1 is SGDLS and CDR2 is YYNGEE in the germline V gene. There are 13 residues in the CDR3. Trimming removed 2 bases at V and 7 bases at J, with 13 bases between. The CDR3 is CASSVVSRGEQYF. The CDR3 DNA reads as TGTGCCAGCAGCGTGGTAAGCCGGGGGGAGCAGTACTTC.

V is TRBV5-5 and J is TRBJ2-6, with D hard to call. Germline V gene sequence: CDR1 SGHKS, CDR2 YYEKEE (reference sequence). This CDR3 spans 14 amino acids. Deletions cut 5 bases from V and 4 bases from J, with 10 bases between. Here the CDR3 DNA reads TGTGCCAGCAGTCAGGTGGTCGGGGCCAACGTCCTGACTTTC. It specifies CASSQVVGANVLTF.

This sequence joins TRBV23-1 and TRBJ2-3, with 9 bases fitting TRBD1. TRBV23-1 is an open reading frame, and its role is uncertain. This CDR3 has 19 residues. The trim removed 6 bases at V and 2 bases at J, leaving 18 bases unmatched. The CDR3 region is CASSPPRDRECGDTDTQYF. The CDR3 DNA reads TGCGCCAGCAGCCCCCCCCGGGACAGGGAATGCGGGGACACAGATACGCAGTATTTT.

V usage is TRBV25-1 and J usage is TRBJ1-4; no definite D call. The CDR3 consists of 15 residues. Germline V gene lookup returns CDR1 MGHDK and CDR2 SYGVNS. V lost 0 bases and J lost 0, with 5 bases in between. Written as DNA, the CDR3 is TGTGCCAGCAGTGAATACAGGCCAACTAATGAAAAACTGTTTTTT. This codes for CASSEYRPTNEKLFF.

This clone was found a few times. The same CDR3 can be traced to other DNA sequences in this sample. The chain employs TRBV18 and TRBJ2-1; tentatively, D is TRBD2 (6 bases). V lost 3 bases and J lost 10, with 13 bases in between. The CDR3 loop spans 13 amino acids. The germline CDR1 and CDR2 sequences are KGHSH and LQKENI. Here the CDR3 DNA reads TGTGCCAGCTCACCCCCCGCGGGAAACGAGCAGTTCTTC. Protein: CASSPPAGNEQFF. Complete variable domain (other parts from reference TRBV18 and TRBJ2-1): NAGVMQNPRHLVRRRGQEARLRCSPMKGHSHVYWYRQLPEEGLKFMVYLQKENIIDESGMPKERFSAEFPKEGPSILRIQQVVRGDSAAYFCASSPPAGNEQFFGPGTRLTVL.

This sequence joins TRBV11-2 and TRBJ1-2; D gene uncertain. The CDR3 covers 14 residues. The germline CDR1 and CDR2 sequences are SGHAT and FQNNGV. Deletions cut 5 bases from V and 7 bases from J, with 17 bases between. The CDR3: CASSDGLKRSGYTF. Written as DNA, the CDR3 is TGTGCCAGCAGCGATGGACTGAAACGAAGTGGCTACACCTTC.

In its sample, this clone was seen a few times. The rearrangement uses TRBV10-3 and TRBJ2-3; TRBD1 might be the D (6 bases). The CDR3 totals 13 residues. Germline lookup yields CDR1 ENHRY and CDR2 SYGVKD. V lost 5 bases, J lost 6 bases, and 12 bases lay in between. This chain's CDR3 is CAISNTGTDTQYF. The CDR3, as DNA: TGTGCCATCAGTAATACAGGGACGGATACGCAGTATTTT.

This clone appeared a few times. The rearrangement links TRBV6-6 to TRBJ2-7, with TRBD2 identical over 7 bases. This CDR3 spans 13 amino acids. Losses at the gene ends were 10 bases for V and 6 bases for J; bases not matched to a gene: 12. Germline V CDR1 and CDR2: MNHNY, SVGAGI (reference sequence). CDR3 protein: CATSSASGGEQYF. Written as DNA, the CDR3 is TGTGCCACCTCTAGCGCCTCGGGGGGCGAGCAGTACTTC.

This clone was seen a few times. This chain uses TRBV5-1 with TRBJ2-1; 11 positions agree with TRBD2. V lost 1 base to trimming and J lost 0 bases; unmatched junction nucleotides: 12. This CDR3 spans 20 amino acids. In germline, CDR1 is SGHRS, CDR2 YFSETQ. For the CDR3, the DNA is TGCGCCAGCAGCTTGCCCCTAGCGGGAGGTTCGGGGAGCTCCTACAATGAGCAGTTCTTC. As protein: CASSLPLAGGSGSSYNEQFF.

The chain joins TRBV28 to TRBJ2-7; 10 nucleotides line up with TRBD1. The CDR3 spans 15 residues. V was clipped by 2 bases and J by 4 bases; unmatched bases: 5. Germline CDR1 and CDR2: MDHEN and SYDVKM. The CDR3 DNA follows: TGTGCCAGCAGTTTAGGCGGGACAGGGGCGTACGAGCAGTACTTC. It translates to CASSLGGTGAYEQYF.

This clone appeared a few times. The chain employs TRBV29-1 and TRBJ1-2; D gene ambiguous. Germline V gives CDR1 SQVTM, CDR2 ANQGSEA. The CDR3 has 12 residues. V lost 5 bases and J 3 bases, leaving 10 bases between the germline ends. The CDR3 bases are TGCAGCGTTAGAGACCTCGACTATGGCTACACCTTC. Its translation is CSVRDLDYGYTF.

For this clone: Additional DNA sequences in this sample encode the identical CDR3. The J gene is TRBJ1-2, the V gene TRBV6-5, with D possibly being TRBD1 (6 bases). V was clipped by 2 bases and J by 4 bases, with 11 bases between them. In germline, CDR1 is MNHEY, CDR2 SVGAGI. The CDR3 sequence is 14 residues long. The chain's CDR3 is CASSYSTGTYGYTF. CDR3 sequence (DNA): TGTGCCAGCAGTTACAGTACAGGGACCTATGGCTACACCTTC.